Included here is one T cell receptor (beta chain) sequence, with context. Per the original methods: By means of reference gene primer amplification, nucleated cell counts were estimated. Measured with immunoSEQ multiplex PCR; TCRdb has only the in-frame clones, and not every one. V and J calls and clone size come straight from that table; D and trimming were deduced from the DNA. This table has 68,000 or so clones, around nine tenths appearing once. This entry belongs to a study of blood T cell repertoires in COVID-19. In the study overall: Researchers got acute and convalescent COVID-19 samples from the United States, Italy and Spain. The analysed material was cDNA or gDNA that came from T cells, B-cell-depleted T cells, or PBMCs.

Trimming left V 0 bases short and J 5 bases short, with 2 bases between. The germline V gene encodes CDR1 SGDLS and CDR2 YYNGEE. The CDR3 sequence is 12 residues long. The receptor's source is a man in his fifties or sixties with active COVID-19. V usage is TRBV9 and J usage is TRBJ2-2; no firm D call. The sequencing sample was made of peripheral blood. The CDR3 protein is CASSVATGELFF. The CDR3 DNA is TGTGCCAGCAGCGTAGCGACCGGGGAGCTGTTTTTT.